This T cell receptor (beta chain) was profiled in a study of blood T cell repertoires in COVID-19. Study-wide background: Samples of COVID-19 (acute and convalescent) were obtained from the United States, Italy and Spain. Sample material is recorded as cDNA or gDNA derived from T cells, B-cell-depleted T cells, or PBMCs.

V was pared by 0 bases and J by 4 bases, with 1 base of the junction left unmatched. The CDR3 contains 15 residues. Germline V gives CDR1 SGHNT, CDR2 YENEEA. Per the authors' pipeline: Quantification of nucleated cells was approximated via reference gene primer amplification. Profiling relied on immunoSEQ multiplex PCR, and the TCRdb table lists in-frame clones only, not all of them. That table gives V, J and clone size, and the DNA gave D and trimming. This sample has just under 40,000 clones, with about four fifths found just once. The chain links TRBV11-3 to TRBJ2-1, with 9 bases that match TRBD2. The material sequenced was peripheral blood. The receptor was isolated from a man aged 65-85 years with acute or convalescent COVID-19. DNA for the CDR3: TGTGCCAGCAGCTTAGATAGCGGGGGTTACAATGAGCAGTTCTTC. Its protein product is CASSLDSGGYNEQFF.